Presented here are 30 T cell receptor beta chains from one specimen sequenced in a study of cytomegalovirus exposure and HLA in healthy donors. PCR was performed using 60 Vbeta and 13 Jbeta primers. Using immunoSEQ multiplex PCR, the repertoire was profiled, and TCRdb retains in-frame clones only, with some absent. The sample includes 90,000 to 150,000 clones, 65% to 85% of them seen just once. The sample was PBMCs. The receptors derive from a man aged 50 to 60 in good health and CMV-seronegative.

This clone has only a few counts. This rearrangement joins TRBV4-2 to TRBJ1-5; no firm D call. The V gene lost 1 base and the J gene lost 7 bases, with 8 bases spanning the gap. The germline V gene encodes CDR1 LGHNA and CDR2 YNFKEQ. The CDR3 extends over 13 amino acids. Here the CDR3 DNA reads TGTGCCAGCAGCCAAGGGGAGGGACAGCCCCAGCATTTT. Translated, it gives CASSQGEGQPQHF.

This clone was seen a few times. The rearrangement uses TRBV5-1 and TRBJ1-5, with D possibly TRBD1 on 5 matching bases. Germline loops: CDR1 SGHRS, CDR2 YFSETQ. The CDR3 has 12 residues. The V and J ends lost 0 bases and 10 bases respectively, with 8 bases between them. The DNA of the CDR3 is TGCGCCAGCAGCTTGGGAACAGGCCCCCAGCATTTT. Amino acids: CASSLGTGPQHF.

J is TRBJ2-5 and V is TRBV7-9; TRBD1 agrees at 8 bases. CDR3 length: 14 amino acids. The V gene end was trimmed by 4 bases and the J gene end by 1 base; junction bases not matched to a gene: 2. Germline CDR1 SEHNR, CDR2 FQNEAQ (reference sequence). The CDR3 region has the DNA TGTGCCAGCAGCTATACAGGGGGCCAAGAGACCCAGTACTTC. This sequence encodes CASSYTGGQETQYF.

The chain combines TRBV19 with TRBJ1-5; perhaps TRBD1 as D (6 bases). This CDR3 is built from 17 residues. Germline V gene data show CDR1 as LNHDA and CDR2 as SQIVND (reference sequence). With 1 base removed from V and 3 bases from J, the gap between germline ends came to 16 bases. The CDR3 reads CASSIARGVGVNQPQHF. Written as DNA, the CDR3 is TGTGCCAGTAGTATAGCCAGGGGAGTTGGGGTCAATCAGCCCCAGCATTTT.

V is TRBV7-6 and J is TRBJ1-1, with D unresolved. The CDR3 loop spans 15 amino acids. Germline V gives CDR1 SGHVS, CDR2 FNYEAQ. Trimming shortened V by 1 base and J by 11 bases, and 20 bases separated the two germline ends. The CDR3 protein is CASSLEGIGAGEAFF. As DNA, the CDR3 is TGTGCCAGCAGCTTAGAAGGAATCGGAGCCGGTGAGGCTTTCTTT.

This clone has more than one count but fewer than ten. This chain connects TRBV19 to TRBJ2-2; D is uncertain. CDR1 is LNHDA and CDR2 is SQIVND in the germline V gene (reference sequence). V dropped 7 bases and J dropped 5 bases, with 5 bases sitting between them. The CDR3 contains 11 residues. This CDR3 reads CASIGTGELFF. CDR3 sequence (DNA): TGTGCCAGTATCGGGACCGGGGAGCTGTTTTTT.

The V call is TRBV7-9, the J call TRBJ2-4, with TRBD1 as a possible D gene (5 bases). Per germline, CDR1 SEHNR and CDR2 FQNEAQ (reference sequence). V was shortened by 4 bases and J by 2 bases, with 12 bases between the two germline ends. The CDR3 is made up of 15 amino acids. The CDR3 loop is CASSSAGRSKNIQYF. As DNA, the CDR3 is TGTGCCAGCAGCTCGGCAGGGCGATCCAAAAACATTCAGTACTTC. The full variable domain, its missing parts supplied by reference TRBV7-9 and TRBJ2-4, is DTGVSQNPRHKITKRGQNVTFRCDPISEHNRLYWYRQTLGQGPEFLTYFQNEAQLEKSRLLSDRFSAERPKGSFSTLEIQRTEQGDSAMYLCASSSAGRSKNIQYFGAGTRLSVL.

The V call is TRBV6-4, the J call TRBJ2-3; 9 bases map to TRBD2. Unmatched junction bases numbered 3, after V lost 3 bases and J lost 2 bases. The germline CDR1 and CDR2 sequences are MRHNA and SNTAGT. The CDR3 is 15 residues long. CDR3 sequence (DNA): TGTGCCAGCAGTGAAAGCGGGGGGCCCACAGATACGCAGTATTTT. Its protein is CASSESGGPTDTQYF.

The V call is TRBV4-1, the J call TRBJ1-2; TRBD1 might be the D (6 bases). The CDR3 length is 16 residues. V was shortened by 1 base and J by 8 bases, with 20 bases between the two germline ends. Germline CDR1 is MGHRA and CDR2 is YSYEKL. Here the CDR3 DNA reads TGCGCCAGCAGCCAAGTGGACAGCCACTCGTCCAGGGGCTACACCTTC. The encoded protein is CASSQVDSHSSRGYTF.

The chain is built from TRBV28 and TRBJ1-2, with 7 bases fitting TRBD1. Germline trimming cut 3 bases from V and 7 bases from J; bases unmatched to any gene: 11. The CDR3 is made up of 15 amino acids. The germline CDR1 and CDR2 sequences are MDHEN and SYDVKM. The DNA for the CDR3 is TGTGCCAGCAGTTTGGGCAGGGGGGATCTCGGTGGCTACACCTTC. Residues: CASSLGRGDLGGYTF.

The chain carries TRBV19 and TRBJ2-6; D perhaps matches TRBD1 (6 bases). Germline V gives CDR1 LNHDA, CDR2 SQIVND (reference sequence). V lost 3 bases, J lost 0 bases, and 12 bases lay in between. This CDR3 is 17 amino acids long. This CDR3 is CASSMWTASSGANVLTF. The CDR3 coding sequence is TGTGCCAGTAGTATGTGGACAGCTAGCTCTGGGGCCAACGTCCTGACTTTC.

The V and J genes are TRBV27 and TRBJ1-5; D uncertain. The CDR3 is 18 amino acids. Per the germline V gene, CDR1 is MNHEY and CDR2 is SMNVEV (reference sequence). Trimming removed 5 bases at V and 0 bases at J, with 20 bases between. The chain's CDR3 is CASSPGRRGSLSNQPQHF. The CDR3 DNA is TGTGCCAGCAGTCCTGGAAGGCGAGGGAGTCTTAGCAATCAGCCCCAGCATTTT.

The chain recombines TRBV5-1 with TRBJ2-3; 11 bases agree with TRBD1. CDR1 and CDR2 (germline): SGHRS, YFSETQ. V trimming: 5 bases; J trimming: 6 bases; junction bases outside the gene matches: 11. This CDR3 has 16 residues. CDR3 amino acids: CASSSKSGTGGDTQYF. The CDR3 DNA is TGCGCCAGCAGTTCCAAATCCGGGACAGGGGGTGATACGCAGTATTTT.

This chain connects TRBV10-3 to TRBJ2-1; 8 bases line up with TRBD2. Trimming took 7 bases from V and 7 from J; bases not matched to a gene: 6. The germline V gene has CDR1 ENHRY and CDR2 SYGVKD. The CDR3 runs to 13 residues. In nucleotides, the CDR3 is TGTGCCATCAAAGGACTAGCTGGGAATGAGCAGTTCTTC. It yields the protein CAIKGLAGNEQFF.

This chain joins TRBV13 and TRBJ1-6, with 8 bases fitting TRBD1. The germline V gene has CDR1 PRHDT and CDR2 FYEKMQ (reference sequence). V lost 2 bases, J lost 10 bases, and 4 bases stayed unmatched. This CDR3 has 14 amino acids. The CDR3 is CASSLTGGGSPLHF. CDR3 nucleotides: TGTGCCAGCAGCTTAACAGGGGGAGGCTCACCCCTCCACTTT.

The chain recombines TRBV5-6 with TRBJ2-1; 8 bases fit TRBD2. Germline V gene data show CDR1 as SGHDT and CDR2 as YYEEEE. Trimming took 4 bases from V and 5 from J; bases not matched to a gene: 5. The length of the CDR3 is 14 residues. This CDR3 is CASSPTGGDNEQFF. CDR3 nucleotides: TGTGCCAGCAGCCCTACGGGAGGGGACAATGAGCAGTTCTTC.

V is TRBV28 and J is TRBJ1-2; TRBD1 matches at 9 bases. The length of the CDR3 is 15 residues. The V segment lost 5 bases and the J segment 7 bases; nucleotides outside the gene matches: 11. Germline V gene data show CDR1 as MDHEN and CDR2 as SYDVKM. The CDR3 nucleotides are TGTGCCAGCAGTGCGGGGTTTACAGGGGGCTTTGGCTACACCTTC. Translating gives CASSAGFTGGFGYTF.

A single count supports this clone. V is TRBV14 and J is TRBJ1-1; possible D gene TRBD1, 5 bases. Trimming shortened V by 3 bases and J by 2 bases, and 10 bases separated the two germline ends. The CDR3 is 14 residues long. Looked up from germline, CDR1 is SGHDN and CDR2 is FVKESK. The CDR3 sequence is CASSQVGPNTEAFF. As DNA, the CDR3 is TGTGCCAGCAGCCAGGTGGGGCCTAACACTGAAGCTTTCTTT. Combining the CDR3 with reference TRBV14 and TRBJ1-1 gives the whole variable domain EAGVTQFPSHSVIEKGQTVTLRCDPISGHDNLYWYRRVMGKEIKFLLHFVKESKQDESGMPNNRFLAERTGGTYSTLKVQPAELEDSGVYFCASSQVGPNTEAFFGQGTRLTVV.

The chain is built from TRBV28 and TRBJ1-4; D unresolved. CDR1 and CDR2 (germline): MDHEN, SYDVKM. Between the trimmed V and J ends, which lost 6 bases and 7 bases, there was a span of 12 bases. The CDR3 is 13 residues long. The CDR3 sequence is CASSSYEREKLFF. The CDR3 region has the DNA TGTGCCAGCAGCTCCTACGAGCGTGAAAAACTGTTTTTT.

This chain links TRBV27 with TRBJ1-5; 7 bases match TRBD1. The length of the CDR3 is 15 residues. The V and J ends lost 5 bases and 3 bases, in that order; junction bases with no gene match: 7. The germline V gene has CDR1 MNHEY and CDR2 SMNVEV (reference sequence). The CDR3 region has the DNA TGTGCCAGCAGTCCGGGGACAGTGCCCAATCAGCCCCAGCATTTT. Protein sequence: CASSPGTVPNQPQHF.

The V call is TRBV7-9, the J call TRBJ2-3; possibly TRBD2 for D (5 bases). Trimming pared 5 bases from V and 0 bases from J, leaving 15 bases between. The germline gives CDR1 SEHNR, CDR2 FQNEAQ (reference sequence). The CDR3 covers 16 residues. DNA of the CDR3: TGTGCCAGCAGCCCCATCGGCGGGCGTAGCACAGATACGCAGTATTTT. Translating it yields CASSPIGGRSTDTQYF.

The chain joins TRBV5-1 to TRBJ2-3; the D gene is possibly TRBD1 (5 bases). CDR1 SGHRS and CDR2 YFSETQ come from the germline V gene. Trimming took 5 bases from V and 3 from J, leaving 13 bases between them. The CDR3 covers 14 residues. CDR3 amino acids: CASSWGSRTDTQYF. CDR3 DNA: TGCGCCAGCAGTTGGGGCTCGAGGACAGATACGCAGTATTTT.

This clone was observed a single time. This chain connects TRBV11-1 to TRBJ2-2, with TRBD1 matching 9 bases. CDR1 is SGHAT, CDR2 FQDESV, per germline (reference sequence). The CDR3 sequence is 14 residues long. V shed 8 bases and J 6 bases; nucleotides not matched to a gene: 7. CDR3 nucleotides: TGTGCCAGCGTCCGGGACAGGGACTCCGGGGAGCTGTTTTTT. This translates into CASVRDRDSGELFF.

The rearrangement joins TRBV9 to TRBJ2-7, with D possibly matching TRBD2 (6 bases). Germline assignment: CDR1 SGDLS and CDR2 YYNGEE. The V gene lost 0 bases and the J gene lost 3 bases, with 16 bases spanning the gap. The CDR3 sequence is 16 residues long. CDR3 nucleotides: TGTGCCAGCAGCGTAGCCCCTACTGGGGGGTTCTACGAGCAGTACTTC. It translates to CASSVAPTGGFYEQYF.

V and J are TRBV21-1 and TRBJ2-7; the table assigns TRBD1, which was not confirmed against the DNA. TRBV21-1 is marked as a pseudogene. The CDR3 totals 15 residues. The CDR3 sequence is CASRKGDNLSYEQYF. CDR3 nucleotide sequence: TGTGCCAGCCGGAAGGGGGATAACCTCTCCTACGAGCAGTACTTC.

The V and J genes are TRBV29-1 and TRBJ2-7; 15 bases map to TRBD2. Germline V CDR1 and CDR2: SQVTM, ANQGSEA. The CDR3 is 17 residues long. The V segment lost 0 bases and the J segment 7 bases; nucleotides outside the gene matches: 10. The CDR3 is CSVEENPGLAGGQEQYF. Written as DNA, the CDR3 is TGCAGCGTTGAAGAAAATCCGGGACTAGCGGGAGGTCAAGAGCAGTACTTC.

The V gene is TRBV19, the J gene TRBJ1-4, with TRBD1 as a possible D gene (5 bases). This CDR3 contains 18 residues. The germline V gene has CDR1 LNHDA and CDR2 SQIVND (reference sequence). The germline V and J ends were trimmed by 4 bases and 0 bases, with 18 bases remaining between them. The CDR3 spells CASSTRQIIQATNEKLFF. The CDR3, as DNA: TGTGCCAGTAGTACCCGACAGATTATTCAAGCAACTAATGAAAAACTGTTTTTT.

V and J are TRBV6-5 and TRBJ2-5, with 7 bases fitting TRBD2. Per the germline V gene, CDR1 is MNHEY and CDR2 is SVGAGI. The V gene end was trimmed by 8 bases and the J gene end by 4 bases; junction bases not matched to a gene: 7. This CDR3 region has 13 residues. CDR3 in amino acids: CASGRGGVETQYF. CDR3 sequence (DNA): TGTGCCAGCGGGCGGGGAGGGGTAGAGACCCAGTACTTC.

The J gene is TRBJ2-7, the V gene TRBV9, with 9 bases that match TRBD1. Germline V CDR1 and CDR2: SGDLS, YYNGEE. Trimming cost V 1 base and J 6 bases; bases outside gene matches: 5. The CDR3 totals 14 residues. CDR3 loop: CASSVQTGGGEQYF. DNA for the CDR3: TGTGCCAGCAGCGTACAGACAGGGGGTGGCGAGCAGTACTTC. Full variable domain (remainder filled in from reference TRBV9 and TRBJ2-7): DSGVTQTPKHLITATGQRVTLRCSPRSGDLSVYWYQQSLDQGLQFLIQYYNGEERAKGNILERFSAQQFPDLHSELNLSSLELGDSALYFCASSVQTGGGEQYFGPGTRLTVT.

The table lists this clone with a count of one. The chain couples TRBV29-1 to TRBJ2-5; possible D gene TRBD1, 7 bases. Between the trimmed V and J ends, which lost 8 bases and 2 bases, there was a span of 15 bases. In germline, CDR1 is SQVTM, CDR2 ANQGSEA. The CDR3 length is 13 residues. CDR3 nucleotide sequence: TGCAGCCAGTGGGCAGGGGGGCAAGAGACCCAGTACTTC. Translating it yields CSQWAGGQETQYF.